This T cell receptor (beta chain) was profiled in a study of immune heterogeneity within non-small cell lung tumors. This clonotype is judged medium-sized. The template for each sample was approximately 0.65 ug of genomic DNA, which had been extracted from bulk tumor tissue. Multiple widely separated biopsies were taken from each primary tumor at surgery. The study enrolled patients with untreated, newly diagnosed non-small cell lung cancer who underwent curative surgery. V lost 5 bases, J lost 9 bases, and 14 bases lay in between. CDR3 length: 14 residues. Germline CDR1 MNHNS, CDR2 SASEGT. It was with 32 V and 13 J primers that multiplex PCR amplified TCR beta CDR3. Each CDR3 protein is one row after TCRdb ran MiXCR on the multiplex PCR reads. Among approximately 3,000 distinct CDR3 sequences listed, 25% to 30% were seen once.

This TCR was sampled from a female donor with non-small cell lung cancer. Sequencing input: lung tumor tissue. The chain uses TRBV6-1 and TRBJ1-6, with no clear D. CDR3 nucleotide sequence: TGTGCCAGCAGTTACTCTGATTGGAGTTCACCCCTCCACTTT. Translation: CASSYSDWSSPLHF.